These 29 T cell receptor beta chains came from one sample sequenced in a study of shared T cell receptors in the human thymus. Repertoires were generated with immunoSEQ multiplex PCR, while TCRdb's copy carries only in-frame clones and drops some. The data show about 710,000 clones, with over 75% seen just once and 0.0094% held by the top ten. These records were also assigned to another study, of human thymus T cells.

Sequences were obtained from thymocytes. Source of these receptors: a boy under two years old with a congenital heart defect.

V and J are TRBV20-1 and TRBJ1-6; D is ambiguous. Trimming cost V 6 bases and J 8 bases, with 8 bases left between them. The CDR3 consists of 11 residues. Germline V lookup: CDR1 DFQATT, CDR2 SNEGSKA (reference sequence). CDR3 in amino acids: CSAAADSPLHF. The CDR3 DNA follows: TGCAGTGCCGCCGCAGATTCACCCCTCCACTTT.

This sequence joins TRBV19 and TRBJ1-1; no clear D gene. The V end was cut by 2 bases, the J end by 1 base, with 8 bases between. Germline CDR1 and CDR2: LNHDA and SQIVND (reference sequence). The CDR3 has 14 residues. This chain's CDR3 is CASSIPRQNTEAFF. CDR3 nucleotide sequence: TGTGCCAGTAGTATACCCAGGCAGAACACTGAAGCTTTCTTT.

The chain employs TRBV6-6 and TRBJ2-7; D remains ambiguous. The CDR3 sequence is 15 residues long. Trimming removed 2 bases at V and 2 bases at J, with 13 bases between. Germline V gene sequence: CDR1 MNHNY, CDR2 SVGAGI (reference sequence). CDR3 sequence: CASSYADLVAYEQYF. The CDR3 DNA reads as TGTGCCAGCAGTTACGCAGATCTGGTGGCCTACGAGCAGTACTTC.

The genes are TRBV12-2 and TRBJ1-2; TRBD1 is the table's D call, not checked against the DNA. TRBV12-2 is termed a pseudogene. The CDR3 consists of 15 residues. CDR3 residues: CASRPGQGVSYGYTF. The CDR3 DNA reads as TGTGCAAGTCGCCCAGGACAGGGAGTGTCCTATGGCTACACCTTC.

This clone is a singleton in its sample. This chain joins TRBV7-9 and TRBJ2-7; no definite D call. Germline CDR1 and CDR2: SEHNR and FQNEAQ (reference sequence). The CDR3 is 17 residues long. V was cut by 5 bases and J by 0 bases, with 20 bases left in between. CDR3 loop: CASSPGRSSTLSYEQYF. DNA for the CDR3: TGTGCCAGCAGCCCAGGCCGGTCGAGCACCCTCTCCTACGAGCAGTACTTC.

V and J are TRBV5-1 and TRBJ2-6, with 8 bases lining up with TRBD2. The CDR3 contains 19 residues. Germline V gives CDR1 SGHRS, CDR2 YFSETQ. V dropped 0 bases and J dropped 2; count of bases not matched to a gene: 10. DNA for the CDR3: TGCGCCAGCAGCTTGGTATTGTGGCGGGGGGCCCCTGGGGCCAACGTCCTGACTTTC. This codes for CASSLVLWRGAPGANVLTF.

J is TRBJ2-1 and V is TRBV5-1; 13 bases are a match to TRBD2. Germline CDR1 is SGHRS and CDR2 is YFSETQ. The CDR3 consists of 18 residues. The V segment lost 2 bases and the J segment 1 base; nucleotides outside the gene matches: 6. This CDR3 is CASSLPGLAGRSYNEQFF. CDR3 DNA sequence: TGCGCCAGCAGCTTACCGGGACTAGCGGGGCGGTCCTACAATGAGCAGTTCTTC.

The chain has TRBV2 and TRBJ2-7; the D gene is possibly TRBD1 (6 bases). V gave up 6 bases and J gave up 4 bases, with 34 bases separating them. The CDR3 loop spans 20 amino acids. Germline V gene sequence: CDR1 SNHLY, CDR2 FYNNEI. This CDR3 reads CASRVRDTSVVPKPPYEQYF. In DNA, the CDR3 is TGTGCCAGCAGGGTCCGGGACACATCTGTCGTTCCGAAACCCCCGTACGAGCAGTACTTC.

V is TRBV14 and J is TRBJ2-5; 9 bases align to TRBD2. Trimming at V came to 3 bases and at J to 3 bases, leaving 8 bases not matched to a gene. CDR3 length: 16 amino acids. The germline V gene encodes CDR1 SGHDN and CDR2 FVKESK. CDR3 nucleotide sequence: TGTGCCAGCAGCCAGGGAGGACTAGCGAAAGAAGAGACCCAGTACTTC. It codes for CASSQGGLAKEETQYF.

The V gene is TRBV4-3, the J gene TRBJ2-7; D is perhaps TRBD1 (5 bases). V lost 1 base, J lost 3 bases, and 7 bases lay in between. The CDR3 loop spans 13 amino acids. Germline assignment: CDR1 LGHNA and CDR2 YSLEER. CDR3 amino acids: CASSQAQGYEQYF. The CDR3 DNA sequence: TGCGCCAGCAGCCAAGCGCAGGGCTACGAGCAGTACTTC.

The chain couples TRBV13 to TRBJ2-7; maybe TRBD1 (5 bases). V dropped 6 bases and J dropped 2 bases, with 14 bases sitting between them. This CDR3 has 14 residues. Germline CDR1 and CDR2: PRHDT and FYEKMQ (reference sequence). This CDR3 reads CASSSGAGPYEQYF. CDR3 DNA sequence: TGTGCCAGCAGTAGTGGGGCAGGGCCCTACGAGCAGTACTTC. The variable domain in full, with the rest retrieved from reference TRBV13 and TRBJ2-7, is AAGVIQSPRHLIKEKRETATLKCYPIPRHDTVYWYQQGPGQDPQFLISFYEKMQSDKGSIPDRFSAQQFSDYHSELNMSSLELGDSALYFCASSSGAGPYEQYFGPGTRLTVT.

The CDR3: CASQASGIGPTDTQYF. CDR3 bases: TGTGCCAGCCAGGCTAGCGGCATTGGGCCCACAGATACGCAGTATTTT. The chain employs TRBV27 and TRBJ2-3; 7 bases are shared with TRBD2. Germline V CDR1 and CDR2: MNHEY, SMNVEV (reference sequence). The junction had 13 bases not matched to a gene; V was cut back by 8 bases and J by 2 bases. The length of the CDR3 is 16 residues.

This clone showed up just a few times. V is TRBV11-2 and J is TRBJ2-5; TRBD1 is a possible D gene (5 bases). V was shortened by 0 bases and J by 0 bases, with 11 bases between the two germline ends. The CDR3 extends over 16 amino acids. CDR1 and CDR2 from the germline V gene are SGHAT and FQNNGV. The CDR3 protein is CASSLEVRVHQETQYF. The CDR3 coding sequence is TGTGCCAGCAGCTTAGAAGTCAGGGTCCACCAAGAGACCCAGTACTTC.

The chain links TRBV5-6 to TRBJ2-7; 8 positions agree with TRBD1. CDR1 is SGHDT, CDR2 YYEEEE, per germline. The CDR3 totals 14 residues. The V and J ends lost 4 bases and 3 bases, in that order; junction bases with no gene match: 6. In DNA, the CDR3 is TGTGCCAGCAGCACTGGACAGGGCAGCTACGAGCAGTACTTC. Translating gives CASSTGQGSYEQYF.

The chain has TRBV28 and TRBJ1-2; 9 bases map to TRBD1. Unmatched junction bases numbered 7, after V lost 4 bases and J lost 4 bases. CDR3 length equals 15 residues. Looked up from germline, CDR1 is MDHEN and CDR2 is SYDVKM. CDR3 protein: CASSSHNRGPYGYTF. The DNA for the CDR3 is TGTGCCAGCAGTTCACACAACAGGGGGCCCTATGGCTACACCTTC.

The genes are TRBV7-8 and TRBJ2-7, with 8 nucleotides matching TRBD1. From germline, CDR1 is SGHVS and CDR2 FQNEAQ. The CDR3 runs 18 residues. V was clipped by 4 bases and J by 1 base; unmatched bases: 15. The CDR3 is CASSSDRGTRIFSYEQYF. In nucleotides, the CDR3 is TGTGCCAGCAGCTCTGACAGGGGTACCCGAATATTTTCCTACGAGCAGTACTTC.

The chain has TRBV5-6 and TRBJ1-5; unclear D gene. Looked up from germline, CDR1 is SGHDT and CDR2 is YYEEEE. CDR3 length: 16 residues. The V and J ends lost 0 bases and 11 bases respectively, with 21 bases between them. The CDR3 loop reads CASSLARSREESAQHF. CDR3 in DNA: TGTGCCAGCAGCTTGGCCAGGTCCCGGGAGGAATCAGCCCAGCATTTT.

The chain has TRBV29-1 and TRBJ2-3; TRBD2 might be the D (5 bases). The V end was cut by 4 bases, the J end by 3 bases, with 14 bases between. CDR1 is SQVTM and CDR2 is ANQGSEA in the germline V gene. CDR3 length: 14 amino acids. The CDR3 loop reads CSVGVGVGTDTQYF. CDR3 nucleotides: TGCAGCGTTGGCGTCGGGGTCGGGACAGATACGCAGTATTTT.

This clone was observed a handful of times. The CDR3: CASSLAQGRSTNEKLFF. In nucleotides, the CDR3 is TGTGCCAGCAGCTTGGCGCAGGGCCGCTCGACTAATGAAAAACTGTTTTTT. The chain recombines TRBV5-5 with TRBJ1-4, with D maybe TRBD1 (5 bases). Trimming removed 0 bases at V and 2 bases at J, with 14 bases between. Germline lookup yields CDR1 SGHKS and CDR2 YYEKEE (reference sequence). The length of the CDR3 is 17 residues.

This sequence joins TRBV10-3 and TRBJ2-2; the match to TRBD1 covers 8 bases. The CDR3 is 19 amino acids. Germline V gene lookup returns CDR1 ENHRY and CDR2 SYGVKD. V lost 3 bases to trimming and J lost 5 bases; unmatched junction nucleotides: 17. The CDR3 region has the DNA TGTGCCATCAGTGACGTGGGGCGACAGGGGCCGAAACGTACCGGGGAGCTGTTTTTT. Its protein product is CAISDVGRQGPKRTGELFF.

J is TRBJ1-3 and V is TRBV7-9, with TRBD1 as a possible D gene (5 bases). Germline V gene lookup returns CDR1 SEHNR and CDR2 FQNEAQ (reference sequence). The CDR3 runs 14 residues. V lost 3 bases to trimming and J lost 2 bases, with 8 bases between them. The chain's CDR3 is CASSLGGAGNTIYF. The CDR3 region has the DNA TGTGCCAGCAGCTTGGGAGGGGCTGGAAACACCATATATTTT.

The V gene is TRBV5-8, the J gene TRBJ2-5; no firm D call. The CDR3 length is 14 residues. V dropped 0 bases and J dropped 1 base, with 7 bases sitting between them. The germline V gene has CDR1 SGHTS and CDR2 YDEGEE. Written as DNA, the CDR3 is TGTGCCAGCAGCTTGGGGGCCACCCAAGAGACCCAGTACTTC. Amino acid sequence: CASSLGATQETQYF.

The chain links TRBV28 to TRBJ1-1; D gene uncertain. Germline lookup yields CDR1 MDHEN and CDR2 SYDVKM. The length of the CDR3 is 16 residues. V was pared by 2 bases and J by 7 bases, with 20 bases between. The CDR3: CASSLRWGESSIEAFF. CDR3 sequence (DNA): TGTGCCAGCAGTTTAAGGTGGGGAGAATCAAGCATTGAAGCTTTCTTT.

V is TRBV7-9 and J is TRBJ2-3; weak D call: TRBD1 (5 bases). The CDR3 is 17 residues long. V lost 6 bases, J lost 6 bases, and 25 bases lay in between. Looked up from germline, CDR1 is SEHNR and CDR2 is FQNEAQ (reference sequence). The CDR3 DNA reads as TGTGCCAGCAGTCGGGCGGTTGCGGCCTCTCACAGGGATACGCAGTATTTT. The encoded protein is CASSRAVAASHRDTQYF.

This clone has more than one count but fewer than ten. The chain couples TRBV27 to TRBJ2-2; D is uncertain. The CDR3 spans 15 residues. Trimming removed 6 bases at V and 3 bases at J, with 14 bases between. Germline loops: CDR1 MNHEY, CDR2 SMNVEV (reference sequence). The DNA of the CDR3 is TGTGCCAGCAGGTCGAGCTACCAAGACACCGGGGAGCTGTTTTTT. Translation gives CASRSSYQDTGELFF.

The CDR3 nucleotides read TGCGCCAGCAGCCAACGAAGGACAGGGGCTGGGAACACTGAAGCTTTCTTT. Its protein product is CASSQRRTGAGNTEAFF. This chain joins TRBV4-3 and TRBJ1-1; TRBD1 agrees at 9 bases. V gave up 2 bases and J gave up 1 base; unmatched junction bases: 8. In germline, CDR1 is LGHNA, CDR2 YSLEER. The CDR3 is 17 amino acids.

The V gene is TRBV27, the J gene TRBJ2-1, with TRBD2 matching over 10 bases. CDR1 is MNHEY and CDR2 is SMNVEV in the germline V gene (reference sequence). V shed 6 bases and J 7 bases; nucleotides not matched to a gene: 9. This CDR3 is built from 15 residues. The CDR3: CASSVGTSEGNEQFF. The CDR3 bases are TGTGCCAGCAGCGTCGGGACTAGCGAAGGTAATGAGCAGTTCTTC.

The count of this clone is one. This rearrangement joins TRBV6-6 to TRBJ2-3, with 10 bases identical to TRBD1. The CDR3 length is 16 residues. Germline loops: CDR1 MNHNY, CDR2 SVGAGI (reference sequence). Trimming removed 0 bases from V and 6 bases from J; junction bases left unmatched: 6. The DNA of the CDR3 is TGTGCCAGCAGTTACTCAGGGACAGGGGAGTGGGATACGCAGTATTTT. Its translation: CASSYSGTGEWDTQYF.

This clone was seen a few times. V usage is TRBV2 and J usage is TRBJ2-1, with D possibly being TRBD1 (6 bases). CDR3 size: 13 residues. CDR1 and CDR2 (germline): SNHLY, FYNNEI. The V and J ends lost 7 bases and 7 bases respectively, with 14 bases between them. The CDR3 sequence: CASMGGGHNEQFF. The CDR3 DNA reads TGTGCCAGCATGGGTGGGGGCCATAATGAGCAGTTCTTC.